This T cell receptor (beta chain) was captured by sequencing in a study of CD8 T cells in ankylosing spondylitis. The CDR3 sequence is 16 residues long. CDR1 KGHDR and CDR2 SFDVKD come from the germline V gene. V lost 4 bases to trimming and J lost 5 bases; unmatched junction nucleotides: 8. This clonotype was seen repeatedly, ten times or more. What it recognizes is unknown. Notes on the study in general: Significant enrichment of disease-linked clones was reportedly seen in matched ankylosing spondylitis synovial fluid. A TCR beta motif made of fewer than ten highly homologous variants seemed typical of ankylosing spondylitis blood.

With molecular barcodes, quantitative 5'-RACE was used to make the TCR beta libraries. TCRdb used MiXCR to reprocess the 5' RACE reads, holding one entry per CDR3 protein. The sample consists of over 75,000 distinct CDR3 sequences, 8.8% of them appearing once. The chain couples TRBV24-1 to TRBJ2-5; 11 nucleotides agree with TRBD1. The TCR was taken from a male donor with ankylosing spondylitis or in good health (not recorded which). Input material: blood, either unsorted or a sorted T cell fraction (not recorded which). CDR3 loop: CATSEHGQGAKETQYF. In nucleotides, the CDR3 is TGTGCCACCAGTGAACACGGACAGGGGGCGAAGGAGACCCAGTACTTC.